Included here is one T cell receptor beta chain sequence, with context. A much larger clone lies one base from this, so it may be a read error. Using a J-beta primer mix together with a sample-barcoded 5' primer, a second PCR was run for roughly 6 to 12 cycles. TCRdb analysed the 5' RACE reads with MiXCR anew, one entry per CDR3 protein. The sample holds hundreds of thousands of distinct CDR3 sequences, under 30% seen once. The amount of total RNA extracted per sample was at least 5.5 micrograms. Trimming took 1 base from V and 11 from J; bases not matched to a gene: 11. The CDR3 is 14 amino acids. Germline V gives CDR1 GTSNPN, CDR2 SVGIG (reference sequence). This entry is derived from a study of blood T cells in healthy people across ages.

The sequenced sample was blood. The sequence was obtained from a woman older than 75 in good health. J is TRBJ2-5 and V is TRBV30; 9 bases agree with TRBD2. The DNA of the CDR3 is TGTGCCTGGAGTGAAGCGGGGGGTCTACGAGAGCAGTACTTC. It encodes CAWSEAGGLREQYF.